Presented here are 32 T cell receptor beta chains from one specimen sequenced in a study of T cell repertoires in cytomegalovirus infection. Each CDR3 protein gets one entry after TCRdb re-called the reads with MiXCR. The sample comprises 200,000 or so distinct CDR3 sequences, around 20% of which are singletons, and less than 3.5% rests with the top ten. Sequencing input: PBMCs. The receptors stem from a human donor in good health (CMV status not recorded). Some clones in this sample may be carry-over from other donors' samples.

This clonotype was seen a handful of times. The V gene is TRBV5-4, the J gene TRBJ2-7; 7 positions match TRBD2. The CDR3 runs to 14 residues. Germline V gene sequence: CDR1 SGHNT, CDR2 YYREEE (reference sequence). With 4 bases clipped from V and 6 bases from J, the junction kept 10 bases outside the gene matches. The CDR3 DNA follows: TGTGCCAGCAGCCCAGCGGGACGGTTTGGCGAGCAGTACTTC. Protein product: CASSPAGRFGEQYF. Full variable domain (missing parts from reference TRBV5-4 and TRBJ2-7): ETGVTQSPTHLIKTRGQQVTLRCSSQSGHNTVSWYQQALGQGPQFIFQYYREEENGRGNFPPRFSGLQFPNYSSELNVNALELDDSALYLCASSPAGRFGEQYFGPGTRLTVT.

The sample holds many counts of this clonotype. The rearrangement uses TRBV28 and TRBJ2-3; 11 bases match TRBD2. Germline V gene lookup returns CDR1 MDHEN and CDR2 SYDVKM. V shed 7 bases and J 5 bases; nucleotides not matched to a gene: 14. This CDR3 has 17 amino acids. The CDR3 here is CASTPGTSGNLRDTQYF. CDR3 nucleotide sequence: TGTGCCAGCACCCCTGGGACTAGCGGTAACCTCCGAGATACGCAGTATTTT.

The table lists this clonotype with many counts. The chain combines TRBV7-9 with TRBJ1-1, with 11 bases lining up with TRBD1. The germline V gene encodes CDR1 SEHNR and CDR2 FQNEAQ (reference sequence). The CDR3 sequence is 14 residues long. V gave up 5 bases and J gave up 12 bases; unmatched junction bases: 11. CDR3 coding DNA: TGTGCCAGCAGCGATTCCGGACAGGGGGCTTTCACTTTCTTT. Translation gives CASSDSGQGAFTFF. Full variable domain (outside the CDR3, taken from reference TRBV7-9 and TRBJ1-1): DTGVSQNPRHKITKRGQNVTFRCDPISEHNRLYWYRQTLGQGPEFLTYFQNEAQLEKSRLLSDRFSAERPKGSFSTLEIQRTEQGDSAMYLCASSDSGQGAFTFFGQGTRLTVV.

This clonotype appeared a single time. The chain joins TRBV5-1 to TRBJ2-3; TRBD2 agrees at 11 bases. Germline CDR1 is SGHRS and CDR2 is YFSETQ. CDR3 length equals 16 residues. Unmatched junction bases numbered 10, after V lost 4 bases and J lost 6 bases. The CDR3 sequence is CASSPFSLAGGDTQYF. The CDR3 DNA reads TGCGCCAGCAGCCCATTTTCCCTAGCGGGGGGCGATACGCAGTATTTT.

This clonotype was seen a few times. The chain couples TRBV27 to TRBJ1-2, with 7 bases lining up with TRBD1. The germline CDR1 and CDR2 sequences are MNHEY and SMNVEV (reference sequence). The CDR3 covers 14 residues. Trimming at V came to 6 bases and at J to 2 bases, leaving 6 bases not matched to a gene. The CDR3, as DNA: TGTGCCAGCAGGACAGGGCCATCAAACTATGGCTACACCTTC. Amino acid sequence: CASRTGPSNYGYTF.

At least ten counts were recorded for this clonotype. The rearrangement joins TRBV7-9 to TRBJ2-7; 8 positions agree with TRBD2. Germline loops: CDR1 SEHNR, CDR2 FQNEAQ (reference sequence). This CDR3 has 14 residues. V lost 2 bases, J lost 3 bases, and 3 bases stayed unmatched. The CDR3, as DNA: TGTGCCAGCAGCTTAACGACTAGCGTCTACGAGCAGTACTTC. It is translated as CASSLTTSVYEQYF.

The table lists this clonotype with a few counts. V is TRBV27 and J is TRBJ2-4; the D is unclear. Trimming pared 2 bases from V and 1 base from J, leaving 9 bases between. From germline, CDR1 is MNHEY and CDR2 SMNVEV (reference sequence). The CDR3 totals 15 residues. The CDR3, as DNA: TGTGCCAGCAGTTTAATCGGCGTGGCCAAAAACATTCAGTACTTC. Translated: CASSLIGVAKNIQYF.

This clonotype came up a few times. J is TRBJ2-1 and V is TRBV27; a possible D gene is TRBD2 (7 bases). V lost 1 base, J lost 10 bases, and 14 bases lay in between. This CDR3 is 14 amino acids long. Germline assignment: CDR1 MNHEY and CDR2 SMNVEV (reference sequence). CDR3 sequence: CASSLLGGAVEQFF. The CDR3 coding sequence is TGTGCCAGCAGTTTATTGGGGGGGGCGGTCGAGCAGTTCTTC.

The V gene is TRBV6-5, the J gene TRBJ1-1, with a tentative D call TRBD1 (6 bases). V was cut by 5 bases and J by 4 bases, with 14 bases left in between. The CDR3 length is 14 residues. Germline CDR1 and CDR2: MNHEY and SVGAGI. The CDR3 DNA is TGTGCCAGCAGTGCAGGGGTGACGGGCACTGAAGCTTTCTTT. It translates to CASSAGVTGTEAFF.

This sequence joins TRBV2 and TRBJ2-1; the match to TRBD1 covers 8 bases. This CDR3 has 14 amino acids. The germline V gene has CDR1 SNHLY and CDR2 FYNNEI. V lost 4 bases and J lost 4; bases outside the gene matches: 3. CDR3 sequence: CASSGDRGYNEQFF. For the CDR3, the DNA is TGTGCCAGCAGTGGAGACAGGGGTTACAATGAGCAGTTCTTC.

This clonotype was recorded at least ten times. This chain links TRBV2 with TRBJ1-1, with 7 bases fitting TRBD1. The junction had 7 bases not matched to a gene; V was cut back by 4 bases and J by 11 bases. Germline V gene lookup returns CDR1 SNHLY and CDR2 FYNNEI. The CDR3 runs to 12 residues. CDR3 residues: CASSATGVWAFF. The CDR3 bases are TGTGCCAGCAGTGCCACAGGGGTTTGGGCTTTCTTT.

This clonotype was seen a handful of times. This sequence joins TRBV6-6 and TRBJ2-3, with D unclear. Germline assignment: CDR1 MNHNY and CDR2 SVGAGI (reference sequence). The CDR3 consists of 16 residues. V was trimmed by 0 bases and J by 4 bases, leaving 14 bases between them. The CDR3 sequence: CASSYSEQRPSDTQYF. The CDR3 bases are TGTGCCAGCAGTTACTCCGAACAAAGGCCGTCAGATACGCAGTATTTT.

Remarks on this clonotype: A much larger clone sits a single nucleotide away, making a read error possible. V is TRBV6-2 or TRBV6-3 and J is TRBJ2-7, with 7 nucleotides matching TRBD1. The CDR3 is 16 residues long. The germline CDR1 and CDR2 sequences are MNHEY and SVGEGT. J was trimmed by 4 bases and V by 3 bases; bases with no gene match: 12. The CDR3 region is CASSYMTDRVLYEQYF. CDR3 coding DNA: TGTGCCAGCAGTTATATGACCGACAGGGTCTTGTACGAGCAGTACTTC.

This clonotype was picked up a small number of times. CDR3 sequence reads: CASRPRDVQETQYF. CDR3 DNA sequence: TGTGCCAGCAGACCCCGAGACGTCCAAGAGACCCAGTACTTC. The rearrangement links TRBV2 to TRBJ2-5; D unclear. The CDR3 extends over 14 amino acids. V dropped 6 bases and J dropped 1 base, with 12 bases sitting between them. In germline, CDR1 is SNHLY, CDR2 FYNNEI.

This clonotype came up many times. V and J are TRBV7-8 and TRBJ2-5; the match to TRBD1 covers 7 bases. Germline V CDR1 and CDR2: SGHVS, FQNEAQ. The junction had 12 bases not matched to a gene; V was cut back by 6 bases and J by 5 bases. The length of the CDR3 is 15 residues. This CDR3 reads CASRLDRVPTETQYF. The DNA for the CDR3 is TGTGCCAGCAGACTAGACAGGGTCCCGACGGAGACCCAGTACTTC.

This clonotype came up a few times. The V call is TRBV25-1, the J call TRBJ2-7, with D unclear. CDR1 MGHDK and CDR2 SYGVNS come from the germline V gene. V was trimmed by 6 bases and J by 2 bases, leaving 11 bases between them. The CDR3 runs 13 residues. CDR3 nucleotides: TGTGCCAGCAGAGGCGTTAGCCCCTACGAGCAGTACTTC. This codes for CASRGVSPYEQYF.

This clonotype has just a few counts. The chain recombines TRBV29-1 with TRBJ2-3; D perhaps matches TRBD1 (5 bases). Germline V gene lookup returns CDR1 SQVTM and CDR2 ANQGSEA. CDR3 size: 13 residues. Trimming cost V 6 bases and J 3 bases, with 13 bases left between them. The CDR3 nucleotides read TGCAGCGTCGCCCTTAAGGGGACAGATACGCAGTATTTT. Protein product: CSVALKGTDTQYF.

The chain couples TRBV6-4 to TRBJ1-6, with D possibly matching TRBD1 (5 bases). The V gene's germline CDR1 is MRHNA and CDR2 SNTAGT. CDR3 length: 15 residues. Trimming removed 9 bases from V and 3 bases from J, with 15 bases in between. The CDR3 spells CASAAQGNYNSPLHF. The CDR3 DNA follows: TGTGCCAGTGCCGCCCAGGGAAACTATAATTCACCCCTCCACTTT.

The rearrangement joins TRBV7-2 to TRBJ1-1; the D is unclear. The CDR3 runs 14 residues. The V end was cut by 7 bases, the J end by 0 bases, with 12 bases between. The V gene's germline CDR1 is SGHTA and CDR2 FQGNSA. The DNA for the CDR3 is TGTGCCAGCACCCCCGGCAGCTTGAACACTGAAGCTTTCTTT. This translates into CASTPGSLNTEAFF.

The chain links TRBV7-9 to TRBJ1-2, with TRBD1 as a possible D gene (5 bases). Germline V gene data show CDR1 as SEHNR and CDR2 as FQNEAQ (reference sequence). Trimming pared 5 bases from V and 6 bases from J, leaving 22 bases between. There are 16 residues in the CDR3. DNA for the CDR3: TGTGCCAGCAGCCGTAATACGGGGCGCGGAGAAGATGGCTACACCTTC. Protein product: CASSRNTGRGEDGYTF.

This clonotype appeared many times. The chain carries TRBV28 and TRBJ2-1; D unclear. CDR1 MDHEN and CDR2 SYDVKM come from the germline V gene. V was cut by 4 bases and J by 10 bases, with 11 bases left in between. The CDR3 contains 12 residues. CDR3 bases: TGTGCCAGCAGTTCCGCCCCCGGAGAGCAGTTCTTC. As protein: CASSSAPGEQFF.

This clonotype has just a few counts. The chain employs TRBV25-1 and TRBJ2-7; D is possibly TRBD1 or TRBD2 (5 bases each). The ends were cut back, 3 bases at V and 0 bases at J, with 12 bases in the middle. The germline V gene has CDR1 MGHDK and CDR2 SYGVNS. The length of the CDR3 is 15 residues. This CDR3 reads CASSDWGRSSYEQYF. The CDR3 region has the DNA TGTGCCAGCAGTGATTGGGGACGGAGCTCCTACGAGCAGTACTTC.

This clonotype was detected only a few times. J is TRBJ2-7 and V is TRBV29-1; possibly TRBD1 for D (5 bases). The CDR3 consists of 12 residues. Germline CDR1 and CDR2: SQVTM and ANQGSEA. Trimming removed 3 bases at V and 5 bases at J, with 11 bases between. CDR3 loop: CSVDGRDDEQYF. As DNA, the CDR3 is TGCAGCGTTGACGGCAGGGATGACGAGCAGTACTTC.

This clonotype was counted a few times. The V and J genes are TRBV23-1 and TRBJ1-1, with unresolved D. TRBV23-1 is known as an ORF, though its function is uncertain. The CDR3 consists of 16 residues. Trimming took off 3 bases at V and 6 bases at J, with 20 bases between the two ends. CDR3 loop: CASSHVSGDHGAEAFF. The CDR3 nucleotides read TGCGCCAGCAGTCATGTCTCGGGCGACCACGGAGCTGAAGCTTTCTTT.

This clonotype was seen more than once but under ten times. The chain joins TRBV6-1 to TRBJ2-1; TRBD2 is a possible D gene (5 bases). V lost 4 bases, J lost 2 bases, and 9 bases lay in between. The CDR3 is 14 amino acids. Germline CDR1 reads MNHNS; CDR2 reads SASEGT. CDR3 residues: CASSGTLAYNEQFF. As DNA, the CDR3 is TGTGCCAGCAGTGGGACTCTTGCCTACAATGAGCAGTTCTTC.

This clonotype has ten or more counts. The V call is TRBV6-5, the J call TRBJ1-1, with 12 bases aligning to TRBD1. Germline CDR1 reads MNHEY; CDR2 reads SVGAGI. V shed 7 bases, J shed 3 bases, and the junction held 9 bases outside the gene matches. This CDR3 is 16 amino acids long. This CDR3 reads CASTMGQGAVDTEAFF. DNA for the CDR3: TGTGCCAGCACCATGGGACAGGGGGCGGTAGACACTGAAGCTTTCTTT.

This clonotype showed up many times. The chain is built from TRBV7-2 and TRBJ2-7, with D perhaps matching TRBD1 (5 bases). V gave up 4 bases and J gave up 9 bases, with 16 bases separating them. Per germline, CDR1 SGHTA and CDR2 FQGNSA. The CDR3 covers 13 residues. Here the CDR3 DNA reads TGTGCCAGCAGCTCCATGGTGGGGCGCGGGCAGTACTTC. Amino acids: CASSSMVGRGQYF.

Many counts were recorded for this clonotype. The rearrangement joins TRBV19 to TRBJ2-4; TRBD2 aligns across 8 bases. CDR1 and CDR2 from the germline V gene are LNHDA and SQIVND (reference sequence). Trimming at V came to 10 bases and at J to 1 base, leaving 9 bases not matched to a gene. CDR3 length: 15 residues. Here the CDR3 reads CATTNPGGAKNIQYF. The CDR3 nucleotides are TGTGCCACCACTAACCCGGGGGGGGCCAAAAACATTCAGTACTTC.

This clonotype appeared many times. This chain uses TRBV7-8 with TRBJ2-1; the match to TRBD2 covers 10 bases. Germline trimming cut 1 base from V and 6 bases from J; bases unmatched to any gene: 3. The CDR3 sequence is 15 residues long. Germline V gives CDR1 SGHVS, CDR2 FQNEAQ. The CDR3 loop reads CASSLEASGGNEQFF. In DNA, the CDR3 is TGTGCCAGCAGCTTAGAGGCTAGCGGGGGCAATGAGCAGTTCTTC.

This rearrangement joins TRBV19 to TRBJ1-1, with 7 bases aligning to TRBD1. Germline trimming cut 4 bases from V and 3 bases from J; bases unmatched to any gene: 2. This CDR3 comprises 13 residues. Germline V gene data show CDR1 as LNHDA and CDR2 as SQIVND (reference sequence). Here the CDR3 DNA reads TGTGCCAGTAGTACCCAGGGGGACACTGAAGCTTTCTTT. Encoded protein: CASSTQGDTEAFF.

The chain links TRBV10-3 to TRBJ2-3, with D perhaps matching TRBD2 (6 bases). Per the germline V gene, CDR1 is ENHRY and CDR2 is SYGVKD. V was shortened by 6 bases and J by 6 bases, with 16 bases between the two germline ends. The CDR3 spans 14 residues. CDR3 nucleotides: TGTGCCATCAGGCCCGGGACGGCGGGGGATACGCAGTATTTT. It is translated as CAIRPGTAGDTQYF.

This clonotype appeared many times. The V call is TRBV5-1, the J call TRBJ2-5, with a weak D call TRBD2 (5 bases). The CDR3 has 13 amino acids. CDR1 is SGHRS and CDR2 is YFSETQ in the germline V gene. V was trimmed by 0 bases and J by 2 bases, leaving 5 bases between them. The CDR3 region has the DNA TGCGCCAGCAGCTTGGGCGGGCAAGAGACCCAGTACTTC. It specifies CASSLGGQETQYF.